This TCR beta chain was observed in a study of cytomegalovirus exposure and HLA in healthy donors. As concerns this clone: Its target is unknown.

Study-level results: In a later analysis, specific HLA alleles were associated with 15,000 to 20,000 TCR beta sequences at a 0.05 false discovery rate. Within the data, a cluster of highly shared sequence variants was likely a sequencing artifact.

Germline V CDR1 and CDR2: MRHNA, SNTAGT. Trimming shortened V by 6 bases and J by 1 base, and 16 bases separated the two germline ends. CDR3 size: 16 residues. A multiplex PCR was run with 60 Vbeta primers and 13 Jbeta primers. Profiling relied on immunoSEQ multiplex PCR, and the TCRdb table lists in-frame clones only, not all of them. This sample yields about 93,000 clones, of which about 82% are seen a single time; 6% to 9.5% belongs to the top ten. The sample taken for sequencing was PBMCs. This sequence originates from a man aged 30 to 39 in good health and CMV-seronegative. The chain uses TRBV6-4 and TRBJ1-5, with D perhaps TRBD1 (6 bases). CDR3 sequence reads: CASSFGRGQSNQPQHF. CDR3 sequence (DNA): TGTGCCAGCAGCTTTGGGCGGGGGCAAAGCAATCAGCCCCAGCATTTT.